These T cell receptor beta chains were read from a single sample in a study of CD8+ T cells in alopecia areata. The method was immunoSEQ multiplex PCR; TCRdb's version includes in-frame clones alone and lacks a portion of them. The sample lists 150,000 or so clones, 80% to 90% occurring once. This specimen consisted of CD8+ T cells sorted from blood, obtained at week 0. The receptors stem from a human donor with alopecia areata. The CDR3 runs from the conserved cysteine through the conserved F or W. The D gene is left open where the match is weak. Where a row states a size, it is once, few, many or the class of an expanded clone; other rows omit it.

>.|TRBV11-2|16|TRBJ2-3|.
CASSLSLLRITDTQYF
TGTGCCAGCAGCTTGTCACTCCTCAGGATAACAGATACGCAGTATTTT
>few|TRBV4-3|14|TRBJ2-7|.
CASSQVSGPYEQYF
TGCGCCAGCAGCCAAGTTAGCGGCCCCTACGAGCAGTACTTC
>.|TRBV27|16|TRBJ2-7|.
CASSLSGLPRSYEQYF
TGTGCCAGCAGTTTATCGGGACTCCCTCGATCCTACGAGCAGTACTTC
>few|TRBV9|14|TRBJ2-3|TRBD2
CASSPSGSTDTQYF
TGTGCCAGCAGTCCTAGCGGTAGCACAGATACGCAGTATTTT
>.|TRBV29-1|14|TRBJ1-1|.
CSDITRGRTTEAFF
TGCAGCGACATAACCCGTGGCCGGACGACTGAAGCTTTCTTT
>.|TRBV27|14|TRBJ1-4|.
CASREAGLAEKLFF
TGTGCCAGCAGGGAGGCGGGTCTGGCTGAAAAACTGTTTTTT
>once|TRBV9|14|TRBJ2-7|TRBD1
CASSAGTGDYEQYF
TGTGCCAGCAGCGCCGGGACAGGGGACTACGAGCAGTACTTC
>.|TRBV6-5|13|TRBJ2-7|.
CASSLTREYEQYF
TGTGCCAGCAGCCTAACACGGGAATACGAGCAGTACTTC
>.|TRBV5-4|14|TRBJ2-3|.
CASSPLGDTDTQYF
TGTGCCAGCAGCCCCCTAGGAGACACAGATACGCAGTATTTT
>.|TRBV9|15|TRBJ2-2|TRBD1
CASSVGRGSTGELFF
TGTGCCAGCAGCGTAGGCAGGGGGTCCACCGGGGAGCTGTTTTTT
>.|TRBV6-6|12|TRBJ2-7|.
CASKEGAREQYF
TGTGCCAGCAAGGAGGGGGCGAGGGAGCAGTACTTC
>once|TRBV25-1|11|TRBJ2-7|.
CASGDLYEQYF
TGTGCTAGCGGTGACCTCTACGAGCAGTACTTC
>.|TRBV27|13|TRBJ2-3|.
CASSLSGTDTQYF
TGTGCCAGCAGTTTATCTGGCACAGATACGCAGTATTTT
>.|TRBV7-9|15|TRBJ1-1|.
CASSPLPPGNDGAFF
TGTGCCAGCAGCCCCCTACCACCAGGGAACGATGGAGCTTTCTTT
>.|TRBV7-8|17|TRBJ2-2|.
CASSLGGRAVNTGELFF
TGTGCCAGCAGCTTAGGGGGGCGAGCGGTAAACACCGGGGAGCTGTTTTTT
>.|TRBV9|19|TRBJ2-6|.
CASSVGWRGESSGANVLTF
TGTGCCAGCAGCGTAGGTTGGAGGGGCGAAAGCTCTGGGGCCAACGTCCTGACTTTC
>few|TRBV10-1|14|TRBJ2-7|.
CASSKDPSSYEQYF
TGCGCCAGCAGCAAAGACCCGAGCTCCTACGAGCAGTACTTC
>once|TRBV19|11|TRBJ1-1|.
CASSATPEAFF
TGTGCCAGTAGTGCTACACCTGAAGCTTTCTTT
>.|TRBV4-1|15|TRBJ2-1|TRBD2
CASSEELAGMGEQFF
TGCGCCAGCAGCGAAGAACTAGCGGGAATGGGTGAGCAGTTCTTC
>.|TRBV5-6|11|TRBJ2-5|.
CASSIQETQYF
TGTGCCAGCAGCATCCAAGAGACCCAGTACTTC
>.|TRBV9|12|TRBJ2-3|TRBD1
CASSQGGQEEYF
TGTGCCAGCAGCCAAGGGGGACAGGAGGAGTATTTT
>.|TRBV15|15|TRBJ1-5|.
CATSRDRTSNQPQHF
TGTGCCACCAGCAGAGATCGTACTAGCAATCAGCCCCAGCATTTT
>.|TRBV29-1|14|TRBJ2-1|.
CSVEDTLGYNEQFF
TGCAGCGTTGAAGATACTTTGGGCTACAATGAGCAGTTCTTC
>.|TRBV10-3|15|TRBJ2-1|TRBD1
CAISELWDSYNEQFF
TGTGCCATCAGTGAACTTTGGGACAGCTACAATGAGCAGTTCTTC
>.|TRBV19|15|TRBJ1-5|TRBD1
CASRTGQGANQPQHF
TGTGCCAGTAGAACGGGACAGGGGGCGAATCAGCCCCAGCATTTT
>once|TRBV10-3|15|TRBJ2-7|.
CAISELLLLTYEQYF
TGTGCCATCAGTGAGTTACTCCTATTGACCTACGAGCAGTACTTC
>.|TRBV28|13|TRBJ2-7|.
CASSPSGAREQYF
TGTGCCAGCAGTCCGAGTGGGGCGAGGGAGCAGTACTTC